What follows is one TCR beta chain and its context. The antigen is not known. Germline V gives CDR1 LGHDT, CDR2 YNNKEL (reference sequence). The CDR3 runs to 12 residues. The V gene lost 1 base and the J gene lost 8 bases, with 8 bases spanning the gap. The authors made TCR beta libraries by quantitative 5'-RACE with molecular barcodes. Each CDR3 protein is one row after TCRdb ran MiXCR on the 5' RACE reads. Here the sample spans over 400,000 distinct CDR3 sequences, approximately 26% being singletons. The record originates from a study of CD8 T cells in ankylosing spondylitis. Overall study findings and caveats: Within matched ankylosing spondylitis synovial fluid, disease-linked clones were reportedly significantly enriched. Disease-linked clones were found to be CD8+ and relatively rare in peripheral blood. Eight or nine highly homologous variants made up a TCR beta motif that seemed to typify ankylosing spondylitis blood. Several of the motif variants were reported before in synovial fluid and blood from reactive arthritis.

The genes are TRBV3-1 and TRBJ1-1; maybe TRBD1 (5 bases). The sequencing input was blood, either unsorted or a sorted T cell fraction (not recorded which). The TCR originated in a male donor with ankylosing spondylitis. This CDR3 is CASSQVTAEAFF. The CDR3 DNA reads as TGTGCCAGCAGCCAAGTGACAGCCGAAGCTTTCTTT.